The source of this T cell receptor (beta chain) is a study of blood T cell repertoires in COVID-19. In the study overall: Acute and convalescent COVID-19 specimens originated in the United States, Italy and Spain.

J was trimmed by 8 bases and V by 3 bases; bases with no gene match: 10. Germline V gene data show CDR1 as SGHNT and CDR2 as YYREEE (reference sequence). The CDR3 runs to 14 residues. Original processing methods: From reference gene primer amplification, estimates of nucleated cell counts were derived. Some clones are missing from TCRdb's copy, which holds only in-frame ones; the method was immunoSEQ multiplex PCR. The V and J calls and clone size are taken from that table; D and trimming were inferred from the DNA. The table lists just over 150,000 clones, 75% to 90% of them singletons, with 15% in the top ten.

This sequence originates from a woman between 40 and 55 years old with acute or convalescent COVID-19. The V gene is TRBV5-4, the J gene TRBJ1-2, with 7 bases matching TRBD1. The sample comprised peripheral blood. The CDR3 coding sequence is TGTGCCAGCAGCTCCCGACAGGGTTTAGGAGGCTACACCTTC. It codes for CASSSRQGLGGYTF.